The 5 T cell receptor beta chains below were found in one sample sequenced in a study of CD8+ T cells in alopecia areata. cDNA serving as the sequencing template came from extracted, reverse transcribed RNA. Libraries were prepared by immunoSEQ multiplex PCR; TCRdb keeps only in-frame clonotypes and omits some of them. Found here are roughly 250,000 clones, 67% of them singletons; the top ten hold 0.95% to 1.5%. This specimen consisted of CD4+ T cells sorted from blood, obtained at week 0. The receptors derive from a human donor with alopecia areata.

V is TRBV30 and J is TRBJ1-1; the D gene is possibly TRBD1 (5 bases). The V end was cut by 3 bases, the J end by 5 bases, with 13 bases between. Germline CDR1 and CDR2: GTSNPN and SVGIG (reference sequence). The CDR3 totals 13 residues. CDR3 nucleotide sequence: TGTGCCTGGAGCGGGACGGGCGGGACTGAAGCTTTCTTT. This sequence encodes CAWSGTGGTEAFF.

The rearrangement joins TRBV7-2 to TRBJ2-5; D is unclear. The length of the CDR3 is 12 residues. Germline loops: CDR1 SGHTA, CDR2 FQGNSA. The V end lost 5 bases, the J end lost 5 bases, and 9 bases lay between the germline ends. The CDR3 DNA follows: TGTGCCAGCAGCAGATACTCGGAGACCCAGTACTTC. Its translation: CASSRYSETQYF.

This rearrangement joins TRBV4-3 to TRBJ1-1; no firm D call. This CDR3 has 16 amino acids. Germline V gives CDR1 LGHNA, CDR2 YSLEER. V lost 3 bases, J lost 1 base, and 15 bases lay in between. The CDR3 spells CASSHGSPYENTEAFF. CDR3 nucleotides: TGCGCCAGCAGCCACGGATCTCCCTACGAGAACACTGAAGCTTTCTTT.

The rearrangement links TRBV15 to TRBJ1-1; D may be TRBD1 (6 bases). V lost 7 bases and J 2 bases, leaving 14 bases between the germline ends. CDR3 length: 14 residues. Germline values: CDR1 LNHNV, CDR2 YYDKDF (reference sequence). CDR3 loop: CATTPTGPNTEAFF. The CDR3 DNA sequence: TGTGCCACCACCCCGACAGGACCAAACACTGAAGCTTTCTTT.

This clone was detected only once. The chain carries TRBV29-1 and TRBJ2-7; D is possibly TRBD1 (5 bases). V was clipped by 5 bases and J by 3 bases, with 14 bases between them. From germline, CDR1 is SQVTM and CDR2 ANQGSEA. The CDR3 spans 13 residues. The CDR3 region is CSVSSQGFYEQYF. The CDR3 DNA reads TGCAGCGTTTCAAGCCAGGGATTCTACGAGCAGTACTTC.